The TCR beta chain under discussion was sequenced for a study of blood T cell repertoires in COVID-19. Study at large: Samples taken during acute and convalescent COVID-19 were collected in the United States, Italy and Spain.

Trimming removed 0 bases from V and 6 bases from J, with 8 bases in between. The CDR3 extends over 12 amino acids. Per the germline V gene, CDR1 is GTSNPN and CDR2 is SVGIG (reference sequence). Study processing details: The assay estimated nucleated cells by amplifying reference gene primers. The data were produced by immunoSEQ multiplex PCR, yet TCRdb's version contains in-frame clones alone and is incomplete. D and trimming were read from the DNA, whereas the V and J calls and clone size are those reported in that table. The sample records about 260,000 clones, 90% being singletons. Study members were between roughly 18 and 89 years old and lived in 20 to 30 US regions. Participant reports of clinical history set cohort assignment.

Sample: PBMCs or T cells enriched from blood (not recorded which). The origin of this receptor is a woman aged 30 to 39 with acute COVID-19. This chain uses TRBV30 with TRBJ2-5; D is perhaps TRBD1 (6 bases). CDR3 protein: CAWSVQGQTQYF. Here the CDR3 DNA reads TGTGCCTGGAGTGTACAGGGCCAGACCCAGTACTTC.